Following are 31 T cell receptor beta chains from one sample sequenced in a study of T cells after yellow fever vaccination. MiXCR, applied by TCRdb to the 5' RACE reads, yields one record per CDR3 protein. The sample has about 220,000 distinct CDR3 sequences; 3% to 3.5% are singletons. The input for sequencing was CD4+ T cells sorted from PBMCs, taken 10 days after the yellow fever booster vaccination. The origin of the receptors is a man aged 18 to 29 who received the YFV17D yellow fever vaccine.

This clonotype was counted between two and nine times. This chain joins TRBV5-1 and TRBJ2-3, with D possibly matching TRBD2 (5 bases). Germline V lookup: CDR1 SGHRS, CDR2 YFSETQ. The ends were cut back, 9 bases at V and 3 bases at J, with 17 bases in the middle. The CDR3 is 14 residues long. CDR3 loop: CATSTGLGTDTQYF. In DNA form, the CDR3 reads TGCGCCACCTCAACCGGACTCGGTACAGATACGCAGTATTTT.

The V and J genes are TRBV19 and TRBJ1-1; the D gene is possibly TRBD1 (5 bases). The CDR3 sequence is 15 residues long. Trimming pared 3 bases from V and 3 bases from J, leaving 14 bases between. Germline V gives CDR1 LNHDA, CDR2 SQIVND (reference sequence). CDR3 DNA sequence: TGTGCCAGTAGTATTCTCAGGGCGGGGGACACTGAAGCTTTCTTT. It codes for CASSILRAGDTEAFF.

This clonotype was seen repeatedly, ten times or more. J is TRBJ1-5 and V is TRBV7-8; perhaps TRBD1 as D (5 bases). This CDR3 spans 14 amino acids. CDR1 is SGHVS, CDR2 FQNEAQ, per germline. Trimming pared 6 bases from V and 10 bases from J, leaving 19 bases between. In DNA form, the CDR3 reads TGTGCCAGCAGTACGGTGGGGGAACGAGGTCCCCAGCATTTT. Translating gives CASSTVGERGPQHF.

In its sample, this clonotype was seen many times. This rearrangement joins TRBV19 to TRBJ1-4, with TRBD1 matching 7 bases. This CDR3 spans 12 amino acids. The germline gives CDR1 LNHDA, CDR2 SQIVND (reference sequence). Germline trimming cut 6 bases from V and 13 bases from J; bases unmatched to any gene: 8. The CDR3 DNA sequence: TGTGCCAGTAGCCAAACAGGGGTCCGACTGTTTTTT. Its translation is CASSQTGVRLFF.

This clonotype was observed many times. For the CDR3, the DNA is TGTGCCTGGCACCGGGACAGGGCAACGACCCTCCACTTT. Translation gives CAWHRDRATTLHF. The chain couples TRBV30 to TRBJ1-6; TRBD1 aligns across 9 bases. Trimming removed 5 bases from V and 14 bases from J; junction bases left unmatched: 10. Germline assignment: CDR1 GTSNPN and CDR2 SVGIG (reference sequence). The CDR3 has 13 amino acids.

This clonotype was counted ten times or more. This chain joins TRBV12-5 and TRBJ2-7, with D tentatively TRBD1 or TRBD2 (5 bases each). There are 17 residues in the CDR3. V was trimmed by 0 bases and J by 2 bases, leaving 17 bases between them. Germline lookup yields CDR1 LGHNT and CDR2 FRNRAP. The CDR3 DNA reads TGTGCTAGTGGTTTGGTACGATTGACAGCGGAACCCTACGAGCAGTACTTC. Amino acid sequence: CASGLVRLTAEPYEQYF.

In this sample, this clonotype turned up many times. This chain connects TRBV3-1 to TRBJ1-2; D remains ambiguous. V lost 0 bases and J 0 bases, leaving 8 bases between the germline ends. Germline V gene sequence: CDR1 LGHDT, CDR2 YNNKEL (reference sequence). The CDR3 runs 15 residues. The CDR3 protein is CASSQEYTANYGYTF. For the CDR3, the DNA is TGTGCCAGCAGCCAAGAATACACAGCTAACTATGGCTACACCTTC.

This clonotype was counted between two and nine times. The V gene is TRBV5-6, the J gene TRBJ1-4, with 7 bases matching TRBD1. Germline lookup yields CDR1 SGHDT and CDR2 YYEEEE. The CDR3 spans 16 residues. The V and J ends lost 0 bases and 8 bases, in that order; junction bases with no gene match: 10. In DNA form, the CDR3 reads TGTGCCAGCAGCTTGGCGGAGGGGGCGCGTCGGGAAAAACTGTTTTTT. Its translation is CASSLAEGARREKLFF.

This clonotype showed up many times. For the CDR3, the DNA is TGCGCCAGCAGACCCACTAGCGGGGGGCCCCGATACAATGAGCAGTTCTTC. It codes for CASRPTSGGPRYNEQFF. V and J are TRBV10-2 and TRBJ2-1; the match to TRBD2 covers 12 bases. Per the germline V gene, CDR1 is WSHSY and CDR2 is SAAADI. V was clipped by 6 bases and J by 4 bases; unmatched bases: 10. The CDR3 has 17 residues.

With regard to this clonotype: One end of the junction varies from germline; a read error may be responsible. The chain employs TRBV6-5 and TRBJ1-3, with a weak D call TRBD1 (5 bases). This CDR3 comprises 14 residues. Germline CDR1 is MNHEY and CDR2 is SVGAGI. The CDR3 loop is CASSYAGYGNPIYF. The CDR3, as DNA: TGTGCCAGCAGTTACGCAGGGTATGGAAACCCCATATATTTT.

Ten or more counts support this clonotype. The chain recombines TRBV4-1 with TRBJ2-3; unclear D gene. Germline CDR1 reads MGHRA; CDR2 reads YSYEKL. Trimming stripped 0 bases from V and 4 bases from J, with 11 bases between. The CDR3 has 15 amino acids. The CDR3 DNA follows: TGCGCCAGCAGCCAAGATTACTTAGAGGCAGATACGCAGTATTTT. Amino acid sequence: CASSQDYLEADTQYF.

This clonotype was counted a single time. A much larger clone differs from this one at a single base, so this may be a read error. The rearrangement links TRBV6-5 to TRBJ1-2; 7 positions agree with TRBD1. With V trimmed by 6 bases and J by 4 bases, 8 bases remained unmatched. The CDR3 runs to 14 residues. Germline-derived CDR1 and CDR2 are MNHEY and SVGAGI. Here the CDR3 DNA reads TGTGCCAGCAGAAAACACGGGACAGTCTATGGCTACACCTTC. The encoded protein is CASRKHGTVYGYTF.

This clonotype came up many times. The chain uses TRBV3-1 and TRBJ1-1; tentative D call: TRBD1 (6 bases). The CDR3 extends over 13 amino acids. Between the trimmed V and J ends, which lost 2 bases and 4 bases, there was a span of 8 bases. Per germline, CDR1 LGHDT and CDR2 YNNKEL (reference sequence). The CDR3 bases are TGTGCCAGCAGCCAACAGGGGTCCACTGAAGCTTTCTTT. Translated, it gives CASSQQGSTEAFF.

In its sample, this clonotype was seen many times. The chain joins TRBV12-3 or TRBV12-4 to TRBJ1-5; D gene ambiguous. The ends were cut back, 5 bases at V and 1 base at J, with 15 bases in the middle. This CDR3 contains 16 residues. For the CDR3, the DNA is TGTGCCAGCAGTGCGGGTCTGCATACCAGCAATCAGCCCCAGCATTTT. This translates into CASSAGLHTSNQPQHF.

The table lists this clonotype with many counts. This rearrangement joins TRBV28 to TRBJ2-3; D ambiguous. CDR3 length: 12 amino acids. V was cut by 5 bases and J by 3 bases, with 6 bases left in between. The germline V gene encodes CDR1 MDHEN and CDR2 SYDVKM. In nucleotides, the CDR3 is TGTGCCAGCAGTATCCTGACAGATACGCAGTATTTT. Translated, it gives CASSILTDTQYF.

This clonotype was counted many times. The V gene is TRBV5-1, the J gene TRBJ2-5, with D maybe TRBD2 (5 bases). V was pared by 0 bases and J by 5 bases, with 14 bases between. Germline V CDR1 and CDR2: SGHRS, YFSETQ. There are 15 residues in the CDR3. CDR3 loop: CASSLAEDSLETQYF. The CDR3 nucleotides are TGCGCCAGCAGCTTGGCTGAGGACTCCCTTGAGACCCAGTACTTC.

This clonotype was counted at least ten times. The rearrangement joins TRBV5-5 to TRBJ2-1; D gene ambiguous. The V gene lost 4 bases and the J gene lost 8 bases, with 16 bases spanning the gap. In germline, CDR1 is SGHKS, CDR2 YYEKEE (reference sequence). This CDR3 has 14 residues. The CDR3 bases are TGTGCCAGCAGCCCCGGGTGGTTCGTGGATGAGCAGTTCTTC. It encodes CASSPGWFVDEQFF.

The chain is built from TRBV4-1 and TRBJ1-4; D uncertain. This CDR3 region has 15 residues. Germline assignment: CDR1 MGHRA and CDR2 YSYEKL. Deletions cut 0 bases from V and 8 bases from J, with 13 bases between. CDR3 DNA sequence: TGCGCCAGCAGCCAAGATGAGAGGGTGGGCGAAAAACTGTTTTTT. It yields the protein CASSQDERVGEKLFF.

In its sample, this clonotype was seen many times. The chain has TRBV4-3 and TRBJ1-1; 7 bases agree with TRBD1. Trimming took 6 bases from V and 6 from J; bases not matched to a gene: 10. Germline CDR1 reads LGHNA; CDR2 reads YSLEER. The CDR3 is made up of 14 amino acids. In nucleotides, the CDR3 is TGCGCCAGCAGTCGCAACAAGGGGGCCCCTGAAGCTTTCTTT. This gives the protein CASSRNKGAPEAFF.

This clonotype was counted at least ten times. This chain links TRBV7-2 with TRBJ2-3, with 10 nucleotides matching TRBD2. Germline V gene sequence: CDR1 SGHTA, CDR2 FQGNSA. The CDR3 has 15 amino acids. The trim removed 2 bases at V and 5 bases at J, leaving 4 bases unmatched. As DNA, the CDR3 is TGTGCCAGCAGCTTAAAGCGGGGGGGCAAAGATACGCAGTATTTT. Translating it yields CASSLKRGGKDTQYF. Filled out from reference TRBV7-2 and TRBJ2-3, the complete variable domain reads GAGVSQSPSNKVTEKGKDVELRCDPISGHTALYWYRQSLGQGLEFLIYFQGNSAPDKSGLPSDRFSAERTGGSVSTLTIQRTQQEDSAVYLCASSLKRGGKDTQYFGPGTRLTVL.

The chain links TRBV10-3 to TRBJ1-1, with D tentatively TRBD1 (6 bases). Germline V gene sequence: CDR1 ENHRY, CDR2 SYGVKD. V lost 6 bases and J 10 bases, leaving 24 bases between the germline ends. The CDR3 length is 15 residues. CDR3 loop: CAIRDSNPMLGGAFF. The CDR3 coding sequence is TGTGCCATCAGGGACTCTAACCCGATGCTAGGGGGAGCTTTCTTT.

This clonotype was seen at least ten times. The DNA of the CDR3 is TGCAGTGGCACAGTGATGGGGTCGTGGGAGACCCAGTACTTC. Translated, it gives CSGTVMGSWETQYF. The rearrangement links TRBV20-1 to TRBJ2-5, with unresolved D. The V and J ends lost 7 bases and 5 bases respectively, with 20 bases between them. There are 14 residues in the CDR3. Germline V CDR1 and CDR2: DFQATT, SNEGSKA (reference sequence).

This clonotype was detected only a few times. The V and J genes are TRBV12-3 or TRBV12-4 and TRBJ2-1; the D gene is possibly TRBD1 (6 bases). The CDR3 length is 15 residues. V was shortened by 4 bases and J by 3 bases, with 13 bases between the two germline ends. DNA of the CDR3: TGTGCCAGCAGTTCCGACAGGAACAGCTACAATGAGCAGTTCTTC. Amino acids: CASSSDRNSYNEQFF.

The V and J genes are TRBV4-2 and TRBJ1-5; maybe TRBD1 (5 bases). The CDR3 length is 15 residues. The germline CDR1 and CDR2 sequences are LGHNA and YNFKEQ. Trimming pared 0 bases from V and 6 bases from J, leaving 12 bases between. DNA of the CDR3: TGTGCCAGCAGCCAAGATCTTGGCGGGGGTCAGCCCCAGCATTTT. This codes for CASSQDLGGGQPQHF.

This clonotype was recorded many times. The CDR3 DNA is TGCGCCAGCAGGACGGGAACTAGCACAGATACGCAGTATTTT. Its translation: CASRTGTSTDTQYF. The rearrangement links TRBV5-1 to TRBJ2-3, with D possibly being TRBD2 (5 bases). Deletions cut 5 bases from V and 0 bases from J, with 10 bases between. There are 14 residues in the CDR3. CDR1 is SGHRS and CDR2 is YFSETQ in the germline V gene.

This clonotype came up a few times. The chain employs TRBV27 and TRBJ2-3, with D uncertain. The V gene's germline CDR1 is MNHEY and CDR2 SMNVEV (reference sequence). V lost 10 bases, J lost 2 bases, and 13 bases lay in between. The CDR3 consists of 13 residues. The CDR3 DNA reads as TGTGCCACCCAGCCCCTAATCACAGATACGCAGTATTTT. It encodes CATQPLITDTQYF.

The V and J genes are TRBV6-2 or TRBV6-3 and TRBJ2-1; D uncertain. Germline lookup yields CDR1 MNHEY and CDR2 SVGEGT. CDR3 length equals 15 residues. The V end was cut by 5 bases, the J end by 0 bases, with 11 bases between. DNA of the CDR3: TGTGCCAGCAGTGATTGGGGTAGCTCCTACAATGAGCAGTTCTTC. This translates into CASSDWGSSYNEQFF.

This clonotype appeared a few times. The rearrangement joins TRBV28 to TRBJ2-3, with 10 bases aligning to TRBD1. J lost 5 bases, V lost 4 bases, and 3 bases had no gene match. This CDR3 region has 14 residues. CDR1 is MDHEN, CDR2 SYDVKM, per germline. The CDR3 loop reads CASSSRDRGDTQYF. CDR3 nucleotides: TGTGCCAGCAGTTCCCGGGACAGGGGAGATACGCAGTATTTT.

This clonotype came up many times. The chain couples TRBV5-1 to TRBJ2-5, with D tentatively TRBD2 (5 bases). Trimming took off 4 bases at V and 5 bases at J, with 21 bases between the two ends. Germline CDR1 SGHRS, CDR2 YFSETQ. The length of the CDR3 is 16 residues. In nucleotides, the CDR3 is TGCGCCAGCAGCGCAATGCTAGGTGGAGGTGAGGAGACCCAGTACTTC. This translates into CASSAMLGGGEETQYF.

The V and J genes are TRBV5-1 and TRBJ2-5, with 9 bases that match TRBD2. Trimming at V came to 0 bases and at J to 4 bases, leaving 10 bases not matched to a gene. The germline V gene has CDR1 SGHRS and CDR2 YFSETQ. This CDR3 contains 17 residues. The CDR3 DNA follows: TGCGCCAGCAGCTTGGAGGCTAGCGGGGCCCCCGGAGAGACCCAGTACTTC. Encoded protein: CASSLEASGAPGETQYF.

The sample holds a few counts of this clonotype. The chain recombines TRBV7-9 with TRBJ1-4; possibly TRBD1 for D (5 bases). The CDR3 totals 14 residues. Germline V gene lookup returns CDR1 SEHNR and CDR2 FQNEAQ (reference sequence). V was pared by 5 bases and J by 8 bases, with 15 bases between. CDR3 coding DNA: TGTGCCAGCAGCCTTAGGGGTCCCGAAGAAAAACTGTTTTTT. The encoded protein is CASSLRGPEEKLFF.